What follows are 20 T cell receptor beta chains derived from one specimen sequenced in a study of cytomegalovirus exposure and HLA in healthy donors. The PCR contained 60 Vbeta and 13 Jbeta primers. Here immunoSEQ multiplex PCR was the method, and the copy in TCRdb shows in-frame clones only, minus some. Of about 200,000 clones in the sample, around 80% were seen once. Sequenced material: PBMCs. The origin of the receptors is a woman in her 30s in good health and CMV-seropositive.

This clone came up a few times. The chain employs TRBV19 and TRBJ1-2; D is perhaps TRBD1 (5 bases). CDR1 and CDR2 (germline): LNHDA, SQIVND (reference sequence). CDR3 length: 13 amino acids. V lost 3 bases and J lost 7, with 12 bases in between. CDR3 loop: CASSMSGRGGYTF. In DNA form, the CDR3 reads TGTGCCAGTAGTATGTCTGGTAGGGGTGGCTACACCTTC.

This clone was seen a few times. The chain uses TRBV5-1 and TRBJ2-1; 7 bases map to TRBD2. The CDR3 is made up of 16 amino acids. Germline V gives CDR1 SGHRS, CDR2 YFSETQ. The V gene end was trimmed by 0 bases and the J gene end by 3 bases; junction bases not matched to a gene: 6. CDR3 region: CASSLEPSGDYNEQFF. CDR3 sequence (DNA): TGCGCCAGCAGCTTGGAGCCCAGCGGGGACTACAATGAGCAGTTCTTC. The full variable domain, in which reference TRBV5-1 and TRBJ2-1 provide the parts outside the CDR3, is KAGVTQTPRYLIKTRGQQVTLSCSPISGHRSVSWYQQTPGQGLQFLFEYFSETQRNKGNFPGRFSGRQFSNSRSEMNVSTLELGDSALYLCASSLEPSGDYNEQFFGPGTRLTVL.

This clone was counted a few times. CDR3: CASSISQGSHEQYF. The DNA of the CDR3 is TGTGCCAGCAGCATATCTCAGGGGTCCCACGAGCAGTACTTC. The rearrangement links TRBV7-7 to TRBJ2-7, with D perhaps TRBD1 (6 bases). CDR1 SSHAT and CDR2 FNYEAQ come from the germline V gene (reference sequence). The length of the CDR3 is 14 residues. Trimming shortened V by 5 bases and J by 5 bases, and 16 bases separated the two germline ends.

The rearrangement links TRBV2 to TRBJ2-7; D perhaps matches TRBD1 (6 bases). CDR1 SNHLY and CDR2 FYNNEI come from the germline V gene. The CDR3 loop spans 14 amino acids. The V end lost 6 bases, the J end lost 2 bases, and 14 bases lay between the germline ends. The CDR3 region has the DNA TGTGCCAGCAGCTCGGCCAGGGGACCCTACGAGCAGTACTTC. Translating gives CASSSARGPYEQYF. Supplemented by reference TRBV2 and TRBJ2-7, the full variable domain reads EPEVTQTPSHQVTQMGQEVILRCVPISNHLYFYWYRQILGQKVEFLVSFYNNEISEKSEIFDDQFSVERPDGSNFTLKIRSTKLEDSAMYFCASSSARGPYEQYFGPGTRLTVT.

In DNA form, the CDR3 reads TGTGCCAGCAGTTTACCAACAGGGGGCGGTCAGCCCCAGCATTTT. Translated: CASSLPTGGGQPQHF. V usage is TRBV28 and J usage is TRBJ1-5; 9 bases are shared with TRBD1. Germline V gene lookup returns CDR1 MDHEN and CDR2 SYDVKM. The CDR3 is 15 residues long. J lost 6 bases, V lost 2 bases, and 5 bases had no gene match.

DNA of the CDR3: TGTGCCAGCAGCCCGCGAGGTAGAGGGAGGGAAAACTATGGCTACACCTTC. This sequence encodes CASSPRGRGRENYGYTF. This sequence joins TRBV7-9 and TRBJ1-2, with unresolved D. V lost 5 bases and J 2 bases, leaving 21 bases between the germline ends. The CDR3 loop spans 17 amino acids. Germline loops: CDR1 SEHNR, CDR2 FQNEAQ (reference sequence).

The chain recombines TRBV4-1 with TRBJ2-1, with 10 bases matching TRBD1. The CDR3 is 17 amino acids. Germline CDR1 reads MGHRA; CDR2 reads YSYEKL. With V trimmed by 5 bases and J by 6 bases, 13 bases remained unmatched. The CDR3 reads CASSGTPRTGGVNEQFF. CDR3 coding DNA: TGCGCCAGCAGCGGGACGCCGCGGACAGGGGGTGTCAATGAGCAGTTCTTC.

The chain has TRBV2 and TRBJ2-2; tentatively, D is TRBD2 (6 bases). Trimming took 2 bases from V and 5 from J, leaving 12 bases between them. The CDR3 covers 15 residues. Germline CDR1 SNHLY, CDR2 FYNNEI. CDR3 bases: TGTGCCAGCAGTGAATTCGGGGGAAATACCGGGGAGCTGTTTTTT. Its protein is CASSEFGGNTGELFF.

This clone was found a few times. The gene calls are TRBV4-1 and TRBJ1-6; a possible D gene is TRBD1 (6 bases). The CDR3 covers 19 residues. Per germline, CDR1 MGHRA and CDR2 YSYEKL. V lost 2 bases and J lost 7, with 24 bases in between. CDR3 sequence reads: CASSQTLPRQDGWNSPLHF. For the CDR3, the DNA is TGCGCCAGCAGCCAAACCCTGCCGCGACAGGATGGCTGGAATTCACCCCTCCACTTT.

The sample holds a few counts of this clone. The V call is TRBV6-1, the J call TRBJ2-7; the D gene is possibly TRBD1 (6 bases). The CDR3 contains 15 residues. The germline V gene encodes CDR1 MNHNS and CDR2 SASEGT. The V gene lost 4 bases and the J gene lost 0 bases, with 13 bases spanning the gap. CDR3 DNA: TGTGCCAGCAGTGTTGAACAGGGCAACTCCTACGAGCAGTACTTC. It is translated as CASSVEQGNSYEQYF.

This clone was found once. The chain joins TRBV29-1 to TRBJ1-1; D gene uncertain. The germline V and J ends were trimmed by 6 bases and 5 bases, with 10 bases remaining between them. The germline CDR1 and CDR2 sequences are SQVTM and ANQGSEA. This CDR3 is 11 amino acids long. CDR3 bases: TGCAGCGTCGAACCGGGGACTGAAGCTTTCTTT. This sequence encodes CSVEPGTEAFF.

The chain combines TRBV5-1 with TRBJ1-2; 9 bases are a match to TRBD1. The CDR3 is 14 residues long. The germline V gene encodes CDR1 SGHRS and CDR2 YFSETQ. V dropped 4 bases and J dropped 10; count of bases not matched to a gene: 11. DNA of the CDR3: TGCGCCAGCAGCCTCGACCGGGACAGGGAGGACTACACCTTC. Protein: CASSLDRDREDYTF.

V and J are TRBV29-1 and TRBJ2-2; perhaps TRBD2 as D (5 bases). Looked up from germline, CDR1 is SQVTM and CDR2 is ANQGSEA. With 5 bases removed from V and 5 bases from J, the gap between germline ends came to 12 bases. The CDR3 length is 13 residues. In nucleotides, the CDR3 is TGCAGCGTTCTACTAGGCGGAACCGGGGAGCTGTTTTTT. Its translation is CSVLLGGTGELFF.

The chain joins TRBV9 to TRBJ2-3; weak D call: TRBD1 (6 bases). CDR1 is SGDLS, CDR2 YYNGEE, per germline. The ends were cut back, 3 bases at V and 2 bases at J, with 19 bases in the middle. This CDR3 has 17 amino acids. CDR3 protein: CASSARQVYGFTDTQYF. The DNA for the CDR3 is TGTGCCAGCAGCGCCCGACAGGTCTACGGGTTCACAGATACGCAGTATTTT.

J is TRBJ2-2 and V is TRBV19, with TRBD1 identical over 9 bases. V lost 3 bases, J lost 1 base, and 0 bases stayed unmatched. Germline V gene sequence: CDR1 LNHDA, CDR2 SQIVND (reference sequence). The CDR3 runs 15 residues. Written as DNA, the CDR3 is TGTGCCAGTAGTATGACAGGGGGGAACACCGGGGAGCTGTTTTTT. This translates into CASSMTGGNTGELFF.

This chain links TRBV10-3 with TRBJ2-7; D perhaps matches TRBD1 (6 bases). Germline CDR1 reads ENHRY; CDR2 reads SYGVKD. CDR3 size: 13 residues. The V and J ends lost 3 bases and 7 bases respectively, with 13 bases between them. The CDR3 region has the DNA TGTGCCATCAGTGATATGACAGGTTCGGAGCAGTACTTC. Its protein product is CAISDMTGSEQYF.

This chain connects TRBV7-9 to TRBJ2-2; possible D gene TRBD2, 5 bases. This CDR3 has 14 amino acids. The germline CDR1 and CDR2 sequences are SEHNR and FQNEAQ (reference sequence). The ends were cut back, 7 bases at V and 3 bases at J, with 12 bases in the middle. CDR3 residues: CASTWGVDTGELFF. CDR3 DNA: TGTGCCAGCACTTGGGGAGTAGACACCGGGGAGCTGTTTTTT.

The chain couples TRBV4-3 to TRBJ2-5, with 7 bases that match TRBD1. Germline loops: CDR1 LGHNA, CDR2 YSLEER. This CDR3 spans 16 amino acids. With 0 bases clipped from V and 2 bases from J, the junction kept 6 bases outside the gene matches. CDR3: CASSQDRNRGQETQYF. CDR3 coding DNA: TGCGCCAGCAGCCAAGATCGTAACAGGGGTCAAGAGACCCAGTACTTC.

This chain joins TRBV5-4 and TRBJ2-5; 8 nucleotides match TRBD1. The junction had 9 bases not matched to a gene; V was cut back by 3 bases and J by 5 bases. The CDR3 covers 15 residues. CDR1 and CDR2 (germline): SGHNT, YYREEE (reference sequence). CDR3 amino acids: CASSSRTGLGETQYF. The CDR3 DNA reads TGTGCCAGCAGCTCCCGGACAGGGTTAGGGGAGACCCAGTACTTC.

This clone was observed a few times. The chain recombines TRBV6-1 with TRBJ1-2; D unclear. Looked up from germline, CDR1 is MNHNS and CDR2 is SASEGT. There are 14 residues in the CDR3. V was clipped by 1 base and J by 2 bases, with 8 bases between them. The CDR3 DNA sequence: TGTGCCAGCAGTGAAGGCCCGGGGAACTATGGCTACACCTTC. It codes for CASSEGPGNYGYTF.